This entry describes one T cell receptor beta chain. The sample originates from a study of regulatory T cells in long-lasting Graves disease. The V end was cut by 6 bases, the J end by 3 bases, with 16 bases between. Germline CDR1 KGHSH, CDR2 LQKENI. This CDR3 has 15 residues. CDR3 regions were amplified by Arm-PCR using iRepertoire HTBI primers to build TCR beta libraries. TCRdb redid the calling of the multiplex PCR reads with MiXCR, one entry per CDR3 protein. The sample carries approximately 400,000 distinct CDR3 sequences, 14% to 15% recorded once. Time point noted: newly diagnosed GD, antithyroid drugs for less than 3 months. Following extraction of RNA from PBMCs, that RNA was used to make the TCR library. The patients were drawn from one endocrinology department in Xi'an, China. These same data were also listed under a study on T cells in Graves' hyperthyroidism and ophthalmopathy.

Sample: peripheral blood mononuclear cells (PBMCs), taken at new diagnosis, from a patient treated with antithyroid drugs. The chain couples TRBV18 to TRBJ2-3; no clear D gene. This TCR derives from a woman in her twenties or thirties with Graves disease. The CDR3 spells CASSNPWGATDTQYF. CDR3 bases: TGTGCCAGCTCCAACCCTTGGGGTGCTACAGATACGCAGTATTTT.